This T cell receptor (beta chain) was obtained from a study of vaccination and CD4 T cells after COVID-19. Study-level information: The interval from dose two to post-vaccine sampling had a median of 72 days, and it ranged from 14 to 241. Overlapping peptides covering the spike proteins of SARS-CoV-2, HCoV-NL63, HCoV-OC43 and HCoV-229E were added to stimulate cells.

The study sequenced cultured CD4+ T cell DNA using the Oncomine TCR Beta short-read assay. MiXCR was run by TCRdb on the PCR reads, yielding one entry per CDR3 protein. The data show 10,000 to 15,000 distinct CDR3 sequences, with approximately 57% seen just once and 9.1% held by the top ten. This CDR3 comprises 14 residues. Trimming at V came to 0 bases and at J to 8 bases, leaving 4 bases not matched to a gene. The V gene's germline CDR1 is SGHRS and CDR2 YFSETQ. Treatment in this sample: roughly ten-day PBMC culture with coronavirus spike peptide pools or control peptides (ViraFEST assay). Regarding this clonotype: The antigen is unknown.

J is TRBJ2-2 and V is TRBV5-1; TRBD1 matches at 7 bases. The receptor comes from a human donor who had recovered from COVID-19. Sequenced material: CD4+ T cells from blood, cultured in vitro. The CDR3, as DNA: TGCGCCAGCAGCTTGGATACAGGGGAAGGGGAGCTGTTTTTT. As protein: CASSLDTGEGELFF. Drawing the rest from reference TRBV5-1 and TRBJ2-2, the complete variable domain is KAGVTQTPRYLIKTRGQQVTLSCSPISGHRSVSWYQQTPGQGLQFLFEYFSETQRNKGNFPGRFSGRQFSNSRSEMNVSTLELGDSALYLCASSLDTGEGELFFGEGSRLTVL.